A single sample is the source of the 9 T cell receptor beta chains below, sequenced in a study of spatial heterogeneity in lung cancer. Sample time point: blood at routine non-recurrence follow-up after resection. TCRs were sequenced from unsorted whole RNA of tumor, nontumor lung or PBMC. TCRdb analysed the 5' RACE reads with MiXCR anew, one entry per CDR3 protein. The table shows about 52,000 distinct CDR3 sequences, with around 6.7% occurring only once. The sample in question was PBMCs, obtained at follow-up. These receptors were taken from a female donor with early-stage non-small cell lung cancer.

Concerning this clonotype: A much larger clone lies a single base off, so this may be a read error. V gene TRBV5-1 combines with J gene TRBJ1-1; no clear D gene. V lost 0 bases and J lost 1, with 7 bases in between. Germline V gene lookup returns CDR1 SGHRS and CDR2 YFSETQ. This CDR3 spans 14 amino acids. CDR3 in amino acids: CASSLGLGNTEAFF. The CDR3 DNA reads TGCGCCAGCAGCTTGGGACTGGGGAACACTGAAGCTTTCTTT. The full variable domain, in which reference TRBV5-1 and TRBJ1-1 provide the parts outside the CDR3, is KAGVTQTPRYLIKTRGQQVTLSCSPISGHRSVSWYQQTPGQGLQFLFEYFSETQRNKGNFPGRFSGRQFSNSRSEMNVSTLELGDSALYLCASSLGLGNTEAFFGQGTRLTVV.

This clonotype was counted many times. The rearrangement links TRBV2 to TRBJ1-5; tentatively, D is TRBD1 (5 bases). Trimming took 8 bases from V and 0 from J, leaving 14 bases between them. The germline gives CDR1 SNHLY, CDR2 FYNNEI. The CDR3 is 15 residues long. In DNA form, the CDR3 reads TGTGCCAGCCAAAAGGGGACCGTTAGCAATCAGCCCCAGCATTTT. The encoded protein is CASQKGTVSNQPQHF.

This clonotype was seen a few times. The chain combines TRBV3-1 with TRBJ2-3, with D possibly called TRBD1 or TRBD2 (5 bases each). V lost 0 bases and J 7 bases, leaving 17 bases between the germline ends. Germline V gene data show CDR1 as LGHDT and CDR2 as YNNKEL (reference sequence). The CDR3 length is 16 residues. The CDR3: CASSQDPGTALNTQYF. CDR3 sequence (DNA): TGTGCCAGCAGCCAAGACCCCGGGACGGCACTAAATACGCAGTATTTT.

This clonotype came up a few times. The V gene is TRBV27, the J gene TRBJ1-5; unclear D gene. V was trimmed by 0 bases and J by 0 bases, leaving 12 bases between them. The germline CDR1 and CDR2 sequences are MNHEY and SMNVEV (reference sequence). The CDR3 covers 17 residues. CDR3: CASSLSTRRSSNQPQHF. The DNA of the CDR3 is TGTGCCAGCAGTTTATCTACCCGGCGGAGTAGCAATCAGCCCCAGCATTTT.

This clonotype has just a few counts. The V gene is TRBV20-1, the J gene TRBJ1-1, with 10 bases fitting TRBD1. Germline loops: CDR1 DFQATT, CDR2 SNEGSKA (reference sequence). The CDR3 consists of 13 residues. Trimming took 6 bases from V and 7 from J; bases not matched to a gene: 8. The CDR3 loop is CSAPRDRGGEAFF. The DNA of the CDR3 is TGCAGTGCCCCCCGGGACAGGGGCGGTGAAGCTTTCTTT.

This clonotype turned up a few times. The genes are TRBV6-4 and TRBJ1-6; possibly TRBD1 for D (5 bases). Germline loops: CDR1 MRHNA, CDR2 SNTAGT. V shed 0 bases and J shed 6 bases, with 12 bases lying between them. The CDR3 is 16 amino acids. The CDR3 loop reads CASSDSRGEGNSPLHF. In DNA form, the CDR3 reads TGTGCCAGCAGTGACTCGCGGGGGGAAGGTAATTCACCCCTCCACTTT.

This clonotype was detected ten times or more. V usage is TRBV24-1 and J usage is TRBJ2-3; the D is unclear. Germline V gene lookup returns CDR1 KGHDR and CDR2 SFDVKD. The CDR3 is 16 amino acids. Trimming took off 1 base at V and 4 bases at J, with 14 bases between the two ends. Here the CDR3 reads CATSDLGHTKADTQYF. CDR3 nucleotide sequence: TGTGCCACCAGTGATTTAGGGCACACCAAGGCAGATACGCAGTATTTT.

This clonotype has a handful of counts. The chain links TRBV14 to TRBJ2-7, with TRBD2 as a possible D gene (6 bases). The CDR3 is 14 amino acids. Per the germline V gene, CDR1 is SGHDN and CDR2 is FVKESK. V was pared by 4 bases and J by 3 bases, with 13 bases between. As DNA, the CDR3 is TGTGCCAGCAGCCTGTGGGACTCCAGCTACGAGCAGTACTTC. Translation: CASSLWDSSYEQYF.

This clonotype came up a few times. The CDR3 nucleotides read TGTGCCAGCAGCCAGGGACAGGGAGGGGCTTTCTTT. This gives the protein CASSQGQGGAFF. The V gene is TRBV5-5, the J gene TRBJ1-1, with 9 bases matching TRBD1. CDR1 and CDR2 (germline): SGHKS, YYEKEE (reference sequence). J was trimmed by 11 bases and V by 4 bases; bases with no gene match: 6. The CDR3 has 12 residues.